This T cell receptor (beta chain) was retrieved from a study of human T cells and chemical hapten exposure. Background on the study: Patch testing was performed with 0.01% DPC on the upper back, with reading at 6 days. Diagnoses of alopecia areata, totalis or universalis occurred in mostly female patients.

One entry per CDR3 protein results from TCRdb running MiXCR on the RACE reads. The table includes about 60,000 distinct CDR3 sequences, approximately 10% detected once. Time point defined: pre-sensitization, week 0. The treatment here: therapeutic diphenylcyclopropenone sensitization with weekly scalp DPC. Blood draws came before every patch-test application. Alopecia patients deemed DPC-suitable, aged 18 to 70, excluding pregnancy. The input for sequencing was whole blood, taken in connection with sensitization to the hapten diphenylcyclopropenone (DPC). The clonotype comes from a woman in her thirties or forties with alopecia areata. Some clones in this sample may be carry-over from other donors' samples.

For the CDR3, the DNA is TGTGCCAGCAGTTACTCGGAGAAGATCTACAATGAGCAGTTCTTC. It yields the protein CASSYSEKIYNEQFF. The chain combines TRBV6-2 or TRBV6-3 with TRBJ2-1; D uncertain. Trimming removed 0 bases from V and 3 bases from J, with 9 bases in between. The length of the CDR3 is 15 residues. Per the germline V gene, CDR1 is MNHEY and CDR2 is SVGEGT.